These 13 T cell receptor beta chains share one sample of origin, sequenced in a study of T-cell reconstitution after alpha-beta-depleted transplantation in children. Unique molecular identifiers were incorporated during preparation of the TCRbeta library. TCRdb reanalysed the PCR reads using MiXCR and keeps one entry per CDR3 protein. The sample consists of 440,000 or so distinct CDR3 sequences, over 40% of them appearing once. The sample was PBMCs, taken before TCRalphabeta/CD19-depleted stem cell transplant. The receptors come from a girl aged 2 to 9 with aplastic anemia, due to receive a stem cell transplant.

The CDR3 loop reads CASSPRLALNTGELFF. Written as DNA, the CDR3 is TGTGCCAGCTCACCACGTCTAGCCTTGAACACCGGGGAGCTGTTTTTT. The chain has TRBV18 and TRBJ2-2; D perhaps matches TRBD2 (5 bases). With 1 base removed from V and 1 base from J, the gap between germline ends came to 10 bases. Germline-derived CDR1 and CDR2 are KGHSH and LQKENI. CDR3 length: 16 residues.

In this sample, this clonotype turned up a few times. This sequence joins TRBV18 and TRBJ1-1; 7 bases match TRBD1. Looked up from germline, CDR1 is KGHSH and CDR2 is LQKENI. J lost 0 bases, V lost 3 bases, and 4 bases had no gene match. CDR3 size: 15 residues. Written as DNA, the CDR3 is TGTGCCAGCTCACCTACGGGACAGCTGAACACTGAAGCTTTCTTT. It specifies CASSPTGQLNTEAFF.

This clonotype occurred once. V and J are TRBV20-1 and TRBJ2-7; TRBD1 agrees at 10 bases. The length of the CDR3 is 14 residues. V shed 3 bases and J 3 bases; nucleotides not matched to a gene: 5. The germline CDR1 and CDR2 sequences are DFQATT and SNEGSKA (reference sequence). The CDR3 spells CSASSWDRGYEQYF. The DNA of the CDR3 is TGCAGTGCTAGCAGTTGGGACAGGGGCTACGAGCAGTACTTC.

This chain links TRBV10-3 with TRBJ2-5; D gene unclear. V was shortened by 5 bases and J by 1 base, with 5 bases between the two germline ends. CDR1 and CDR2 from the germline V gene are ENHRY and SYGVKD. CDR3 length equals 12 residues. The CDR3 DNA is TGTGCCATCAGTCCAGGCCAAGAGACCCAGTACTTC. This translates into CAISPGQETQYF.

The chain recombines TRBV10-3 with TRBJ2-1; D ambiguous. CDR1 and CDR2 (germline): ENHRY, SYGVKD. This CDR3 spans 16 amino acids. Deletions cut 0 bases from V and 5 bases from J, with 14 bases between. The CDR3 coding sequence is TGTGCCATCAGTGAGTCTGCGTTAGCAGATAACAATGAGCAGTTCTTC. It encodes CAISESALADNNEQFF.

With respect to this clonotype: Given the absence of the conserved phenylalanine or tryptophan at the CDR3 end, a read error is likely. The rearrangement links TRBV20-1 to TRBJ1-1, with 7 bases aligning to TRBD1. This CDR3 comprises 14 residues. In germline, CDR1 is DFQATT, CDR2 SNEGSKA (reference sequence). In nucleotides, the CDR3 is TGCAGTGCCCCCAAGGGACAGCCGAACACCGAAGCTTTCTCT. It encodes CSAPKGQPNTEAFS.

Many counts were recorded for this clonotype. CDR3 DNA: TGCAGTGCCGCAGCGGGAGAGACCCAGTACTTC. This encodes CSAAAGETQYF. The chain employs TRBV20-1 and TRBJ2-5; possible D gene TRBD2, 6 bases. The CDR3 is 11 amino acids. V shed 6 bases and J shed 4 bases, with 9 bases lying between them. Looked up from germline, CDR1 is DFQATT and CDR2 is SNEGSKA (reference sequence).

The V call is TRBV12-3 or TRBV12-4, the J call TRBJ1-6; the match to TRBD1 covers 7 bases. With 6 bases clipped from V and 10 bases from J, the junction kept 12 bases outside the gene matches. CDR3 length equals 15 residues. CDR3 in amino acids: CASRKGAHSGSPLHF. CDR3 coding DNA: TGTGCCAGCAGGAAGGGGGCGCATTCCGGGTCACCCCTCCACTTT.

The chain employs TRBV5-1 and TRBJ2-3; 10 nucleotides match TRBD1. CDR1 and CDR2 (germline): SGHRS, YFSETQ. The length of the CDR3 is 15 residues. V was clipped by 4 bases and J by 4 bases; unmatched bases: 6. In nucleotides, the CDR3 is TGCGCCAGCAGCGTCGGACAGGGGGGATCAGATACGCAGTATTTT. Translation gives CASSVGQGGSDTQYF.

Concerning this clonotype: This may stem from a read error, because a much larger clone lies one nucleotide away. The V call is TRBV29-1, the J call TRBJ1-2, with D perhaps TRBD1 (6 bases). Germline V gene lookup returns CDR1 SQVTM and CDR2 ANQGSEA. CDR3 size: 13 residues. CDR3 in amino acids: CSGEGGAGYGDTF. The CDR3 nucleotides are TGCAGCGGTGAAGGGGGGGCAGGCTATGGCGACACCTTC.

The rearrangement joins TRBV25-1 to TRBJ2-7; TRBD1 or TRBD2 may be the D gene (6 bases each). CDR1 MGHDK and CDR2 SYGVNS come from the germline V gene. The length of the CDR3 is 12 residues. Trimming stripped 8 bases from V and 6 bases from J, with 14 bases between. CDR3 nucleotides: TGTGCCAGCCGGAGGGGGACGCTCGAGCAGTACTTC. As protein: CASRRGTLEQYF.

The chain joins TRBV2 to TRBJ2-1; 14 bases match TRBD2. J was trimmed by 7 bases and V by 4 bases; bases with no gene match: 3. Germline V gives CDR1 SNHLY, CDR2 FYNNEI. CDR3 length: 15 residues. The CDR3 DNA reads TGTGCCAGCAGTGCGACTAGCGGGAGGGGTAATGAGCAGTTCTTC. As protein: CASSATSGRGNEQFF.

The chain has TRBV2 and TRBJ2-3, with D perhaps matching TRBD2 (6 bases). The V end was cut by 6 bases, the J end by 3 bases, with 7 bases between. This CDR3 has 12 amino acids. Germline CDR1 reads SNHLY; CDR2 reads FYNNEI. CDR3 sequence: CASRAGTDTQYF. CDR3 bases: TGTGCCAGCAGGGCGGGGACAGATACGCAGTATTTT.